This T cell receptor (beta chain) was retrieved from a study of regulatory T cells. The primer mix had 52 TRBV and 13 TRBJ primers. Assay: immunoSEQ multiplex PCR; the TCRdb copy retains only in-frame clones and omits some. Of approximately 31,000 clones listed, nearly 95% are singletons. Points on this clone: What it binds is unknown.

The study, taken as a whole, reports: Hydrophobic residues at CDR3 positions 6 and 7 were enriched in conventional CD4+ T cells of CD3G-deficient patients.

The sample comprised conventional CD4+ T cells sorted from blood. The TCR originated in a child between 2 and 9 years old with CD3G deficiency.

This CDR3 reads CASSSPPGLPQYF. The DNA of the CDR3 is TGTGCCAGCAGTTCGCCTCCGGGACTCCCCCAGTATTTT. The chain is built from TRBV28 and TRBJ2-3; possibly TRBD2 for D (6 bases). CDR1 MDHEN and CDR2 SYDVKM come from the germline V gene. This CDR3 comprises 13 residues. The germline V and J ends were trimmed by 4 bases and 12 bases, with 17 bases remaining between them.